Below are 13 T cell receptor beta chains sequenced from a single sample in a study of blood T cell repertoires in COVID-19. Assay: immunoSEQ multiplex PCR; the TCRdb copy retains only in-frame clones and omits some. The repertoire holds 90,000 to 130,000 clones, over 70% seen once, with 0.7% to 1% in the top ten. Sequenced: peripheral blood. The receptors were gathered from an older woman with acute or convalescent COVID-19.

The chain uses TRBV27 and TRBJ1-5; D might be TRBD1 (5 bases). The V end was cut by 7 bases, the J end by 5 bases, with 15 bases between. This CDR3 is built from 14 residues. The germline V gene encodes CDR1 MNHEY and CDR2 SMNVEV (reference sequence). The CDR3 region is CASIVDRTHQPQHF. CDR3 in DNA: TGTGCCAGCATTGTAGACAGAACCCATCAGCCCCAGCATTTT.

This clone showed up just a few times. The chain uses TRBV28 and TRBJ1-2; D ambiguous. The CDR3 spans 15 residues. Germline V gives CDR1 MDHEN, CDR2 SYDVKM. Trimming shortened V by 1 base and J by 4 bases, and 13 bases separated the two germline ends. CDR3 loop: CASSLSEREGYGYTF. In nucleotides, the CDR3 is TGTGCCAGCAGTTTATCCGAGAGGGAGGGCTATGGCTACACCTTC.

Only a few counts were recorded for this clone. The chain uses TRBV7-8 and TRBJ2-3; D might be TRBD2 (6 bases). The CDR3 sequence is 14 residues long. Germline V gives CDR1 SGHVS, CDR2 FQNEAQ. Between the trimmed V and J ends, which lost 4 bases and 5 bases, there was a span of 13 bases. Here the CDR3 reads CASSSGLRVDTQYF. The CDR3 region has the DNA TGTGCCAGCAGCTCGGGACTCCGTGTAGATACGCAGTATTTT.

The chain employs TRBV12-5 and TRBJ2-7; tentative D call: TRBD2 (5 bases). Deletions cut 0 bases from V and 0 bases from J, with 15 bases between. Germline V gene sequence: CDR1 LGHNT, CDR2 FRNRAP. The CDR3 contains 17 residues. CDR3 region: CASGLVPGNTHSYEQYF. The DNA for the CDR3 is TGTGCTAGTGGTTTGGTCCCGGGAAATACTCACTCCTACGAGCAGTACTTC.

The rearrangement joins TRBV5-1 to TRBJ2-2, with unresolved D. CDR3 length: 12 residues. V was cut by 0 bases and J by 9 bases, with 6 bases left in between. CDR1 and CDR2 (germline): SGHRS, YFSETQ. CDR3 in amino acids: CASSLDLRELFF. CDR3 bases: TGCGCCAGCAGCTTGGACTTGAGGGAGCTGTTTTTT.

The rearrangement links TRBV30 to TRBJ1-5; no firm D call. Per the germline V gene, CDR1 is GTSNPN and CDR2 is SVGIG (reference sequence). Trimming shortened V by 0 bases and J by 0 bases, and 9 bases separated the two germline ends. This CDR3 region has 15 residues. CDR3 loop: CAWSVSGNSNQPQHF. CDR3 coding DNA: TGTGCCTGGAGTGTGTCGGGTAATAGCAATCAGCCCCAGCATTTT.

This chain links TRBV6-1 with TRBJ2-7, with D tentatively TRBD2 (5 bases). The germline V gene has CDR1 MNHNS and CDR2 SASEGT. The CDR3 loop spans 14 amino acids. Trimming took off 6 bases at V and 4 bases at J, with 16 bases between the two ends. CDR3 sequence (DNA): TGTGCCAGCAGGAGCCCGGGAAGTGTGTACGAGCAGTACTTC. Its protein is CASRSPGSVYEQYF.

J is TRBJ2-7 and V is TRBV6-5, with D perhaps matching TRBD1 (5 bases). Trimming left V 0 bases short and J 7 bases short, with 13 bases between. The germline V gene encodes CDR1 MNHEY and CDR2 SVGAGI. The CDR3 has 14 residues. CDR3 sequence: CASSYSGQGMEQYF. CDR3 DNA: TGTGCCAGCAGTTACTCTGGGCAGGGTATGGAGCAGTACTTC.

The chain recombines TRBV15 with TRBJ1-4, with 9 positions matching TRBD1. J lost 10 bases, V lost 0 bases, and 6 bases had no gene match. CDR3 length: 15 residues. In germline, CDR1 is LNHNV, CDR2 YYDKDF (reference sequence). Written as DNA, the CDR3 is TGTGCCACCAGCAGAGATAGAACAGGGGGCGGAAAACTGTTTTTT. This codes for CATSRDRTGGGKLFF.

The chain couples TRBV6-5 to TRBJ1-4; possible D gene TRBD1, 6 bases. The CDR3 loop spans 14 amino acids. V was pared by 8 bases and J by 6 bases, with 16 bases between. CDR1 and CDR2 from the germline V gene are MNHEY and SVGAGI. CDR3 DNA sequence: TGTGCCAGCTCCCCCGGGACACCTTATGAAAAACTGTTTTTT. As protein: CASSPGTPYEKLFF.

The chain carries TRBV5-6 and TRBJ1-6; D is uncertain. This CDR3 has 15 amino acids. Germline V lookup: CDR1 SGHDT, CDR2 YYEEEE. The V end was cut by 4 bases, the J end by 2 bases, with 10 bases between. CDR3 amino acids: CASSTGGPYNSPLHF. For the CDR3, the DNA is TGTGCCAGCAGCACCGGCGGGCCCTATAATTCACCCCTCCACTTT.

The chain couples TRBV5-1 to TRBJ1-4; 11 bases are shared with TRBD1. V shed 1 base, J shed 8 bases, and the junction held 7 bases outside the gene matches. The CDR3 has 16 residues. Germline CDR1 and CDR2: SGHRS and YFSETQ. In nucleotides, the CDR3 is TGCGCCAGCAGCTTGACCGGACAGGGGGCGTCGGAAAAACTGTTTTTT. Amino acids: CASSLTGQGASEKLFF.

This clone has only one observation. The gene calls are TRBV7-8 and TRBJ1-1; 9 nucleotides match TRBD1. The J segment lost 1 base and the V segment lost 3 bases, leaving 3 bases of the junction unmatched. This CDR3 region has 15 residues. The V gene's germline CDR1 is SGHVS and CDR2 FQNEAQ. CDR3 loop: CASSFTGGANTEAFF. CDR3 sequence (DNA): TGTGCCAGCAGCTTCACAGGGGGCGCGAACACTGAAGCTTTCTTT.